The present entry profiles one T cell receptor (beta chain) with its context. Its target is not known. With a J-beta primer mix and a sample-barcoded 5' primer, a second PCR ran 7 to 11 cycles. TCRdb re-analysed the 5' RACE reads in MiXCR, keeping a single row per CDR3 protein. The table shows 1.8 million or so distinct CDR3 sequences, with approximately 40% occurring only once. This sample was included in a study of blood T cells in healthy people across ages. Study-level points and caveats: PBMC samples, being unsorted, prevented any conclusive comparison of naive and antigen-experienced cells. There were more naive CD4+ cells and higher diversity in long-lived donors than in aged donors. Strongly correlated with naive T cell percentage was TCR beta diversity.

This CDR3 is built from 13 residues. The sample comprised blood. This TCR came from a human donor in good health. The chain uses TRBV21-1 and TRBJ2-7. TRBV21-1 corresponds to a pseudogene. CDR3 protein: CASERLSCYEQYF. In nucleotides, the CDR3 is TGTGCCAGCGAACGACTCAGCTGCTACGAGCAGTACTTC.